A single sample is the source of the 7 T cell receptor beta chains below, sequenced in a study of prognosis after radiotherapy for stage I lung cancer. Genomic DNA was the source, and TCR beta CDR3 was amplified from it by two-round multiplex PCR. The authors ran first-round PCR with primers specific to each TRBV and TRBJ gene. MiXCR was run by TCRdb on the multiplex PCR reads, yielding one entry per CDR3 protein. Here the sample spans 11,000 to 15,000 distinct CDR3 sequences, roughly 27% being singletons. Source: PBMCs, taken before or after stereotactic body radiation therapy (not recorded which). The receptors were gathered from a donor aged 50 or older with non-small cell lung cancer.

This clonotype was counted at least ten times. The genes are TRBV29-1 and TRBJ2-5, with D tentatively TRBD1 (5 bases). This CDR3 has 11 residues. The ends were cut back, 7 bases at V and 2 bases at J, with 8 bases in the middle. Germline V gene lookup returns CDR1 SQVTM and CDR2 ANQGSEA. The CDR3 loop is CSGRQQETQYF. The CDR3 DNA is TGCAGCGGCAGACAGCAAGAGACCCAGTACTTC.

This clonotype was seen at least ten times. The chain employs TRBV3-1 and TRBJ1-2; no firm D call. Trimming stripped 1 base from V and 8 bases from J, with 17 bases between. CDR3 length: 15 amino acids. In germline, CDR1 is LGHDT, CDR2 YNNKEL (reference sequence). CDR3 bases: TGTGCCAGCAGCCAAGGGTTAGGGCAGAGGTTCGGCTACACCTTC. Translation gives CASSQGLGQRFGYTF. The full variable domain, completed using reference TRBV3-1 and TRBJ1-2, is DTAVSQTPKYLVTQMGNDKSIKCEQNLGHDTMYWYKQDSKKFLKIMFSYNNKELIINETVPNRFSPKSPDKAHLNLHINSLELGDSAVYFCASSQGLGQRFGYTFGSGTRLTVV.

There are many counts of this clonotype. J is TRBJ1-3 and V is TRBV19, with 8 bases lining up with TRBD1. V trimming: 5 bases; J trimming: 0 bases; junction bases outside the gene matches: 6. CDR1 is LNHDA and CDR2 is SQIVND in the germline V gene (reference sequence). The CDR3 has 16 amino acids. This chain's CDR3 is CASSARTGLSGNTIYF. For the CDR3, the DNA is TGTGCCAGTAGTGCCCGGACAGGGCTCTCTGGAAACACCATATATTTT.

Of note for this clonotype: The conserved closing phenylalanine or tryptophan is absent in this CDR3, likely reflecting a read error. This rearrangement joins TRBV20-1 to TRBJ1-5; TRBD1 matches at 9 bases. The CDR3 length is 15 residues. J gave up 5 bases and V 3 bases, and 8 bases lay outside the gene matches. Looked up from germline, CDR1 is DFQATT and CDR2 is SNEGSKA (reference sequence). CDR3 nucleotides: TGCAGTGCTAGTTTATACGGGACAGGGCATCAGCCCCAGCATCTT. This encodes CSASLYGTGHQPQHL.

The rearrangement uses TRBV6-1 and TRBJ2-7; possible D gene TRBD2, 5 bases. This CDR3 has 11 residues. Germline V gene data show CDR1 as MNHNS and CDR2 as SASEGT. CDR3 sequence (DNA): TGTGTCAGACGTGGGAGCCTACGAGAGTACTTC. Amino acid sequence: CVRRGSLREYF.

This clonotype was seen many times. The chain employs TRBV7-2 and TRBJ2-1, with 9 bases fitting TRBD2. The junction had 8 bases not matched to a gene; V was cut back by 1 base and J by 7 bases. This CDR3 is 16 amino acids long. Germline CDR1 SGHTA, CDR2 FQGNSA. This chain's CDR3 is CASSLVGGRAWNEQFF. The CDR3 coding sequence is TGTGCCAGCAGCTTAGTCGGCGGGAGGGCGTGGAATGAGCAGTTCTTC.

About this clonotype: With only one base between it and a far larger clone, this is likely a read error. CDR3 residues: CASISGQGTQPQHF. The CDR3 nucleotides are TGTGCCAGCATTTCGGGACAGGGAACTCAGCCCCAGCATTTT. The chain recombines TRBV7-9 with TRBJ1-5, with TRBD1 matching 9 bases. The CDR3 has 14 amino acids. CDR1 and CDR2 from the germline V gene are SEHNR and FQNEAQ (reference sequence). J gave up 6 bases and V 7 bases, and 7 bases lay outside the gene matches.